The 23 T cell receptor beta chains in this list originate from one sample, sequenced in a study of blood T cell repertoires in COVID-19. Clones were sequenced by immunoSEQ multiplex PCR, and TCRdb holds only the in-frame ones, with some missing. The table has more than 60,000 clones, 89% seen once; the top ten hold about 5%. The material sequenced was peripheral blood. The receptors shown here come from a woman aged 45 to 65 with active COVID-19.

DNA for the CDR3: TGCGCCAGCAGCCAGGGACAGGGGGCAGGAAACACCATATATTTT. Translated, it gives CASSQGQGAGNTIYF. The rearrangement joins TRBV4-1 to TRBJ1-3; 12 nucleotides line up with TRBD1. Germline CDR1 and CDR2: MGHRA and YSYEKL. V shed 3 bases, J shed 4 bases, and the junction held 1 base outside the gene matches. The CDR3 loop spans 15 amino acids.

In nucleotides, the CDR3 is TGTGCCAGCAGCCAGTATCTGAACACTGAAGCTTTCTTT. Translation: CASSQYLNTEAFF. The chain recombines TRBV3-1 (or the pseudogene TRBV3-2) with TRBJ1-1; the D is unclear. The CDR3 totals 13 residues. The V and J ends lost 3 bases and 0 bases respectively, with 5 bases between them. CDR1 LGHDT and CDR2 YNNKEL come from the germline V gene (reference sequence).

This clone appeared a single time. The chain employs TRBV7-9 and TRBJ1-4; D possibly corresponds to TRBD1 (5 bases). The CDR3 sequence is 15 residues long. The V gene's germline CDR1 is SEHNR and CDR2 FQNEAQ (reference sequence). The V and J ends lost 1 base and 4 bases respectively, with 10 bases between them. This CDR3 is CASSLERQGNEKLFF. In nucleotides, the CDR3 is TGTGCCAGCAGCTTAGAGAGGCAGGGTAATGAAAAACTGTTTTTT.

V usage is TRBV27 and J usage is TRBJ1-6; weak D call: TRBD1 (6 bases). This CDR3 is built from 13 residues. V dropped 8 bases and J dropped 12 bases, with 17 bases sitting between them. The germline gives CDR1 MNHEY, CDR2 SMNVEV (reference sequence). The CDR3 loop reads CASGGAGALPLHF. DNA for the CDR3: TGTGCCAGCGGGGGGGCCGGCGCTTTACCCCTCCACTTT.

In this sample, this clone turned up a few times. V gene TRBV29-1 combines with J gene TRBJ2-4; 10 bases align to TRBD2. After removal of 7 bases from V and 5 bases from J, the junction contained 5 bases not matched to a gene. From germline, CDR1 is SQVTM and CDR2 ANQGSEA. The length of the CDR3 is 13 residues. The CDR3 is CSASGGGQNIQYF. The CDR3 DNA sequence: TGCAGCGCTAGCGGGGGTGGGCAAAACATTCAGTACTTC. The variable domain in full, completed from reference TRBV29-1 and TRBJ2-4, reads SAVISQKPSRDICQRGTSLTIQCQVDSQVTMMFWYRQQPGQSLTLIATANQGSEATYESGFVIDKFPISRPNLTFSTLTVSNMSPEDSSIYLCSASGGGQNIQYFGAGTRLSVL.

The V gene is TRBV18, the J gene TRBJ1-3; D remains ambiguous. V was cut by 2 bases and J by 4 bases, with 12 bases left in between. CDR3 length: 15 residues. The germline gives CDR1 KGHSH, CDR2 LQKENI. The CDR3 nucleotides read TGTGCCAGCTCACCAGGACTGTCGGAAGGAAACACCATATATTTT. It specifies CASSPGLSEGNTIYF.

This clone was recorded only once. The chain uses TRBV3-1 (or the pseudogene TRBV3-2) and TRBJ2-3; D is possibly TRBD2 (7 bases). This CDR3 is built from 16 residues. Trimming took off 11 bases at V and 1 base at J, with 22 bases between the two ends. Germline CDR1 is LGHDT and CDR2 is YNNKEL (reference sequence). The CDR3, as DNA: TGTGCCGGGCACCCGGGGGGCGGGCCCCGCACAGATACGCAGTATTTT. Its protein is CAGHPGGGPRTDTQYF.

The genes are TRBV5-8 and TRBJ1-2, with 7 bases aligning to TRBD1. With 1 base clipped from V and 4 bases from J, the junction kept 7 bases outside the gene matches. The CDR3 consists of 15 residues. Looked up from germline, CDR1 is SGHTS and CDR2 is YDEGEE. In DNA, the CDR3 is TGTGCCAGCAGCTTGTCCGAGGGGGCATCCTATGGCTACACCTTC. The encoded protein is CASSLSEGASYGYTF.

The V call is TRBV4-1, the J call TRBJ2-1; 11 positions agree with TRBD2. V was clipped by 4 bases and J by 4 bases; unmatched bases: 3. Germline values: CDR1 MGHRA, CDR2 YSYEKL. The CDR3 loop spans 15 amino acids. CDR3 coding DNA: TGCGCCAGCAGCCGAGGGACTAGCGGATACAATGAGCAGTTCTTC. This gives the protein CASSRGTSGYNEQFF.

With regard to this clone: A read error may account for a junction end that differs from germline. This chain links TRBV2 with TRBJ2-5, with TRBD2 matching 10 bases. Germline CDR1 is SNHLY and CDR2 is FYNNEI. The CDR3 runs to 16 residues. CDR3: CASREGTSAGQETQYF. CDR3 nucleotide sequence: TGTGCCAGCAGGGAAGGGACTAGCGCGGGGCAAGAGACCCAGTACTTC.

This rearrangement joins TRBV6-5 to TRBJ2-1; TRBD2 is a possible D gene (5 bases). The CDR3 is 15 residues long. The germline gives CDR1 MNHEY, CDR2 SVGAGI. Deletions cut 5 bases from V and 4 bases from J, with 15 bases between. The CDR3 region is CASSRDPTNYNEQFF. The CDR3 DNA reads TGTGCCAGCAGTCGGGATCCTACCAATTACAATGAGCAGTTCTTC.

The V and J genes are TRBV7-9 and TRBJ1-1; unclear D gene. In germline, CDR1 is SEHNR, CDR2 FQNEAQ (reference sequence). Trimming cost V 4 bases and J 4 bases, with 10 bases left between them. CDR3 length: 13 amino acids. CDR3 region: CASSSLAGTEAFF. The CDR3 DNA sequence: TGTGCCAGCAGCTCCCTTGCGGGCACTGAAGCTTTCTTT.

V is TRBV19 and J is TRBJ2-3; 11 nucleotides align to TRBD2. The junction had 8 bases not matched to a gene; V was cut back by 8 bases and J by 1 base. The CDR3 sequence is 16 residues long. Germline loops: CDR1 LNHDA, CDR2 SQIVND (reference sequence). The CDR3 sequence is CASRLSGRARTDTQYF. The DNA for the CDR3 is TGTGCCAGTCGGCTTAGCGGGAGGGCACGCACAGATACGCAGTATTTT.

As DNA, the CDR3 is TGTGCCAGCACGGAGACTAGCGGGAGCAGAGAGACCCAGTACTTC. Translating gives CASTETSGSRETQYF. The gene calls are TRBV2 and TRBJ2-5, with 12 bases lining up with TRBD2. The trim removed 7 bases at V and 4 bases at J, leaving 7 bases unmatched. Looked up from germline, CDR1 is SNHLY and CDR2 is FYNNEI. The CDR3 contains 15 residues.

This clone showed up just a few times. This chain uses TRBV27 with TRBJ2-7; D is perhaps TRBD1 (5 bases). The germline V gene has CDR1 MNHEY and CDR2 SMNVEV (reference sequence). The CDR3 consists of 17 residues. V was shortened by 8 bases and J by 0 bases, with 23 bases between the two germline ends. The CDR3 region has the DNA TGTGCCAGCGCCCCTCAAAGGGGCTTAAGGAGCTCCTACGAGCAGTACTTC. Residues: CASAPQRGLRSSYEQYF.

The rearrangement joins TRBV7-9 to TRBJ2-1, with TRBD2 matching over 8 bases. CDR3 size: 14 residues. V shed 3 bases, J shed 10 bases, and the junction held 8 bases outside the gene matches. CDR1 is SEHNR and CDR2 is FQNEAQ in the germline V gene (reference sequence). The CDR3 nucleotides read TGTGCCAGCAGCTTTAGCGGTAGCGGGATGGAGCAGTTCTTC. Protein: CASSFSGSGMEQFF.

The chain employs TRBV5-6 and TRBJ2-7; 11 nucleotides match TRBD1. The CDR3 is 16 residues long. With V trimmed by 4 bases and J by 6 bases, 12 bases remained unmatched. The germline V gene has CDR1 SGHDT and CDR2 YYEEEE. CDR3 loop: CASSPYPGQGAVEQYF. DNA of the CDR3: TGTGCCAGCAGCCCCTACCCCGGACAGGGGGCAGTCGAGCAGTACTTC. Full variable domain (missing parts from reference TRBV5-6 and TRBJ2-7): DAGVTQSPTHLIKTRGQQVTLRCSPKSGHDTVSWYQQALGQGPQFIFQYYEEEERQRGNFPDRFSGHQFPNYSSELNVNALLLGDSALYLCASSPYPGQGAVEQYFGPGTRLTVT.

The J gene is TRBJ1-2, the V gene TRBV18; 9 bases agree with TRBD1. Unmatched junction bases numbered 3, after V lost 3 bases and J lost 1 base. The germline V gene has CDR1 KGHSH and CDR2 LQKENI. The CDR3 runs 15 residues. The CDR3 DNA sequence: TGTGCCAGCTCACCGGGACAGGGCTTTAACTATGGCTACACCTTC. Amino acid sequence: CASSPGQGFNYGYTF. The full variable domain, rest sourced from reference TRBV18 and TRBJ1-2, is NAGVMQNPRHLVRRRGQEARLRCSPMKGHSHVYWYRQLPEEGLKFMVYLQKENIIDESGMPKERFSAEFPKEGPSILRIQQVVRGDSAAYFCASSPGQGFNYGYTFGSGTRLTVV.

This clone occurred a few times. V is TRBV5-6 and J is TRBJ2-5; D remains ambiguous. The CDR3 is 13 amino acids. From germline, CDR1 is SGHDT and CDR2 YYEEEE. V lost 3 bases to trimming and J lost 0 bases, with 6 bases between them. CDR3 DNA sequence: TGTGCCAGCAGCTACATAAACCAAGAGACCCAGTACTTC. It codes for CASSYINQETQYF.

The chain employs TRBV18 and TRBJ1-2; TRBD1 aligns across 12 bases. The V segment lost 2 bases and the J segment 4 bases; nucleotides outside the gene matches: 11. This CDR3 comprises 18 residues. In germline, CDR1 is KGHSH, CDR2 LQKENI. The CDR3 DNA reads TGTGCCAGCTCACCAAGACCGGGACAGGGGGCCTTTAGCTATGGCTACACCTTC. Protein product: CASSPRPGQGAFSYGYTF.

The genes are TRBV7-6 and TRBJ2-1; 11 nucleotides align to TRBD2. CDR3 size: 16 residues. The V gene end was trimmed by 5 bases and the J gene end by 6 bases; junction bases not matched to a gene: 9. Germline values: CDR1 SGHVS, CDR2 FNYEAQ. The CDR3 DNA reads TGTGCCAGCAGCCCCATAGGACTAGCGGGTACCAATGAGCAGTTCTTC. Translating it yields CASSPIGLAGTNEQFF.

The genes are TRBV3-1 (or the pseudogene TRBV3-2) and TRBJ2-1; 10 bases map to TRBD2. Germline V gene data show CDR1 as LGHDT and CDR2 as YNNKEL (reference sequence). The CDR3 consists of 15 residues. The V gene end was trimmed by 4 bases and the J gene end by 6 bases; junction bases not matched to a gene: 6. The CDR3: CASSPRLAGSNEQFF. The CDR3 DNA reads TGTGCCAGCAGCCCGAGACTAGCGGGCAGCAATGAGCAGTTCTTC.

In this sample, this clone turned up a few times. The rearrangement joins TRBV3-1 (or the pseudogene TRBV3-2) to TRBJ2-7, with D possibly TRBD2 on 5 matching bases. CDR1 is LGHDT and CDR2 is YNNKEL in the germline V gene (reference sequence). The CDR3 is 15 amino acids. V was shortened by 1 base and J by 2 bases, with 12 bases between the two germline ends. As DNA, the CDR3 is TGTGCCAGCAGCCAAGGCGGCGGGCTCCCCTACGAGCAGTACTTC. It yields the protein CASSQGGGLPYEQYF.